This TCR beta chain emerged from a study of Graves' ophthalmopathy and Graves' hyperthyroidism. CDR3 regions of TCR beta were amplified from RNA transcripts. HTBI primers served in a first-round RT-PCR, which a second-round multiplex PCR followed. TCRdb fed the multiplex PCR reads into MiXCR, producing one record per CDR3 protein. Counted here are approximately 50,000 distinct CDR3 sequences, around 50% occurring once; the ten biggest clones make up approximately 20%. V lost 10 bases and J lost 6, with 25 bases in between. This CDR3 contains 15 residues. Per germline, CDR1 SGHAT and CDR2 FQNNGV. This clonotype showed up many times. A clone one base away is much larger, so this may be a read error.

The chain is built from TRBV11-2 and TRBJ2-7; maybe TRBD2 (7 bases). The sequenced sample consisted of peripheral blood. The TCR originated in an adult man with Graves' ophthalmopathy. CDR3 region: CAISLGGLRASEQYF. CDR3 sequence (DNA): TGTGCCATTTCACTCGGGGGGCTAAGGGCCTCCGAGCAGTACTTC.